These 20 T cell receptor beta chains were sequenced from one sample in a study of blood T cell repertoires in COVID-19. The data were produced by immunoSEQ multiplex PCR, yet TCRdb's version contains in-frame clones alone and is incomplete. The sample has 300,000 or so clones; 80% to 90% are singletons. The sample comprised peripheral blood. The receptor source for this set is a woman aged 40-49 years who had recovered from COVID-19.

CDR3 DNA: TGTGCTAGTGGTTTGGTACGGCAGGGCAGGCCCACCGGGGAGCTGTTTTTT. This gives the protein CASGLVRQGRPTGELFF. The chain carries TRBV12-5 and TRBJ2-2, with a possible D match to TRBD1 (5 bases). The CDR3 is made up of 17 amino acids. Trimming stripped 0 bases from V and 4 bases from J, with 15 bases between. CDR1 and CDR2 from the germline V gene are LGHNT and FRNRAP.

This rearrangement joins TRBV4-3 to TRBJ1-3, with D perhaps TRBD1 (5 bases). Germline CDR1 reads LGHNA; CDR2 reads YSLEER. Trimming took 3 bases from V and 0 from J, leaving 9 bases between them. The CDR3 has 15 residues. The CDR3 nucleotides read TGCGCCAGCAGCCAGGGGGGTAACTCTGGAAACACCATATATTTT. This translates into CASSQGGNSGNTIYF.

The V call is TRBV5-5, the J call TRBJ2-7; D may be TRBD1 (6 bases). The CDR3 is made up of 14 amino acids. The V gene lost 2 bases and the J gene lost 5 bases, with 14 bases spanning the gap. Per the germline V gene, CDR1 is SGHKS and CDR2 is YYEKEE (reference sequence). This CDR3 reads CASSFSTGSDEQYF. CDR3 nucleotides: TGTGCCAGCAGCTTTAGCACAGGGTCGGACGAGCAGTACTTC.

This clone was counted only a few times. V usage is TRBV2 and J usage is TRBJ1-6; D possibly corresponds to TRBD1 (6 bases). Germline V gene lookup returns CDR1 SNHLY and CDR2 FYNNEI. This CDR3 comprises 14 residues. The V and J ends lost 3 bases and 4 bases respectively, with 7 bases between them. The CDR3 spells CASSDRGYNSPLHF. The CDR3 DNA reads as TGTGCCAGCAGTGACAGGGGTTATAATTCACCCCTCCACTTT. Full variable domain (rest looked up from reference TRBV2 and TRBJ1-6): EPEVTQTPSHQVTQMGQEVILRCVPISNHLYFYWYRQILGQKVEFLVSFYNNEISEKSEIFDDQFSVERPDGSNFTLKIRSTKLEDSAMYFCASSDRGYNSPLHFGNGTRLTVT.

This rearrangement joins TRBV6-5 to TRBJ1-3; D gene uncertain. Germline CDR1 and CDR2: MNHEY and SVGAGI. V shed 3 bases and J shed 4 bases, with 13 bases lying between them. This CDR3 has 15 residues. The CDR3 nucleotides are TGTGCCAGCAGTTATGTAGGGCAGCGGGGAAACACCATATATTTT. This gives the protein CASSYVGQRGNTIYF.

CDR3 in amino acids: CASTPAPRGNLNSPLHF. The CDR3 nucleotides are TGTGCCAGCACCCCGGCCCCCCGGGGGAACTTGAATTCACCCCTCCACTTT. The chain couples TRBV11-2 to TRBJ1-6, with D maybe TRBD1 (5 bases). From germline, CDR1 is SGHAT and CDR2 FQNNGV. The length of the CDR3 is 17 residues. Trimming took off 7 bases at V and 7 bases at J, with 23 bases between the two ends.

V and J are TRBV6-6 and TRBJ1-5, with 8 bases matching TRBD1. The germline gives CDR1 MNHNY, CDR2 SVGAGI (reference sequence). V lost 4 bases to trimming and J lost 3 bases; unmatched junction nucleotides: 2. The CDR3 is made up of 14 amino acids. Here the CDR3 DNA reads TGTGCCAGCAGTTGGACAGGGTACAATCAGCCCCAGCATTTT. Its translation: CASSWTGYNQPQHF.

This chain joins TRBV5-4 and TRBJ2-4; tentative D call: TRBD1 (5 bases). CDR3 length equals 15 residues. Trimming stripped 1 base from V and 3 bases from J, with 11 bases between. Germline V gene data show CDR1 as SGHNT and CDR2 as YYREEE (reference sequence). CDR3 in amino acids: CASSLWQGFKNIQYF. The CDR3 DNA follows: TGTGCCAGCAGCTTGTGGCAGGGTTTCAAAAACATTCAGTACTTC.

The J gene is TRBJ1-1, the V gene TRBV2; 10 bases are a match to TRBD1. Unmatched junction bases numbered 4, after V lost 5 bases and J lost 7 bases. CDR3 size: 13 residues. The germline CDR1 and CDR2 sequences are SNHLY and FYNNEI. In DNA, the CDR3 is TGTGCCAGCAGTCGACAGGGGGCGTTTGAAGCTTTCTTT. This codes for CASSRQGAFEAFF.

The V and J genes are TRBV7-9 and TRBJ1-1; TRBD1 aligns across 9 bases. The germline V gene has CDR1 SEHNR and CDR2 FQNEAQ (reference sequence). V was pared by 1 base and J by 5 bases, with 8 bases of the junction left unmatched. CDR3 length: 16 amino acids. The CDR3: CASSLGQGVGRTEAFF. CDR3 nucleotide sequence: TGTGCCAGCAGCTTAGGACAGGGGGTAGGTAGGACTGAAGCTTTCTTT.

The rearrangement joins TRBV7-8 to TRBJ2-3; unclear D gene. The CDR3 is 13 residues long. The V gene lost 1 base and the J gene lost 2 bases, with 4 bases spanning the gap. CDR1 is SGHVS, CDR2 FQNEAQ, per germline. CDR3 in DNA: TGTGCCAGCAGCTTAGAGCACACAGATACGCAGTATTTT. Translation: CASSLEHTDTQYF. Full variable domain (rest looked up from reference TRBV7-8 and TRBJ2-3): GAGVSQSPRYKVAKRGQDVALRCDPISGHVSLFWYQQALGQGPEFLTYFQNEAQLDKSGLPSDRFFAERPEGSVSTLKIQRTQQEDSAVYLCASSLEHTDTQYFGPGTRLTVL.

In DNA form, the CDR3 reads TGTGCCAGCTCACCGAGACAGGAGAACACTGAAGCTTTCTTT. This encodes CASSPRQENTEAFF. The genes are TRBV18 and TRBJ1-1, with D maybe TRBD1 (6 bases). The CDR3 loop spans 14 amino acids. Germline-derived CDR1 and CDR2 are KGHSH and LQKENI. The ends were cut back, 3 bases at V and 1 base at J, with 9 bases in the middle.

This chain uses TRBV25-1 with TRBJ2-5, with D perhaps TRBD2 (5 bases). Germline CDR1 is MGHDK and CDR2 is SYGVNS. V was clipped by 4 bases and J by 2 bases, with 11 bases between them. The CDR3 length is 14 residues. The CDR3 loop is CASSALGIQETQYF. In DNA form, the CDR3 reads TGTGCCAGCAGTGCTCTCGGGATTCAAGAGACCCAGTACTTC.

For the CDR3, the DNA is TGTGCCAGCAGCCAGATTCGCGGTCCCACCTACGAGCAGTACTTC. Translated: CASSQIRGPTYEQYF. The V call is TRBV11-2, the J call TRBJ2-7; no clear D gene. Deletions cut 5 bases from V and 2 bases from J, with 16 bases between. The CDR3 consists of 15 residues. Germline assignment: CDR1 SGHAT and CDR2 FQNNGV.

To note about this clone: The junction departs from germline at one end; a sequencing error may be responsible. The gene calls are TRBV6-5 and TRBJ1-1; no clear D gene. The CDR3 loop spans 10 amino acids. Germline V gene data show CDR1 as MNHEY and CDR2 as SVGAGI. CDR3 in DNA: TGTGCCAGCAGTTACTCGGAGGTTGGGTTT. Translating it yields CASSYSEVGF.

A note on this clone: Other DNA sequences from this sample encode an identical CDR3 as well. V gene TRBV15 combines with J gene TRBJ2-5; D is ambiguous. This CDR3 region has 13 residues. V shed 0 bases and J shed 4 bases, with 6 bases lying between them. Germline CDR1 is LNHNV and CDR2 is YYDKDF (reference sequence). Written as DNA, the CDR3 is TGTGCCACCAGCAGAGATAGAGGAGAGACCCAGTACTTC. Its protein product is CATSRDRGETQYF.

This clone has only a few counts. V gene TRBV5-1 combines with J gene TRBJ1-2, with TRBD1 matching over 9 bases. Germline CDR1 is SGHRS and CDR2 is YFSETQ. The CDR3 runs to 14 residues. The V gene end was trimmed by 0 bases and the J gene end by 8 bases; junction bases not matched to a gene: 5. DNA of the CDR3: TGCGCCAGCAGCTTGGAAGGACAGGGGTACGGCTACACCTTC. Its translation: CASSLEGQGYGYTF.

The chain is built from TRBV9 and TRBJ2-3, with D maybe TRBD2 (6 bases). In germline, CDR1 is SGDLS, CDR2 YYNGEE. CDR3 length equals 16 residues. The germline V and J ends were trimmed by 7 bases and 1 base, with 19 bases remaining between them. In nucleotides, the CDR3 is TGTGCCAGCGACAAAGGAGGATGGGGGGGCACAGATACGCAGTATTTT. Its protein is CASDKGGWGGTDTQYF. Full variable domain (outside the CDR3, taken from reference TRBV9 and TRBJ2-3): DSGVTQTPKHLITATGQRVTLRCSPRSGDLSVYWYQQSLDQGLQFLIQYYNGEERAKGNILERFSAQQFPDLHSELNLSSLELGDSALYFCASDKGGWGGTDTQYFGPGTRLTVL.

This chain connects TRBV10-3 to TRBJ1-5; 9 nucleotides line up with TRBD1. V shed 10 bases and J 2 bases; nucleotides not matched to a gene: 3. The CDR3 has 13 residues. In germline, CDR1 is ENHRY, CDR2 SYGVKD. The CDR3 DNA reads as TGTGCCAGTTGGACAGGGGGCAATCAGCCCCAGCATTTT. This codes for CASWTGGNQPQHF.

The chain has TRBV6-5 and TRBJ1-1; tentative D call: TRBD1 (6 bases). V was clipped by 4 bases and J by 2 bases, with 14 bases between them. Germline CDR1 is MNHEY and CDR2 is SVGAGI. The CDR3 has 15 amino acids. The CDR3: CASSSWGQLNTEAFF. The CDR3 nucleotides read TGTGCCAGCAGTTCCTGGGGACAACTAAACACTGAAGCTTTCTTT.